These T cell receptor beta chains were read from a single sample in a study. TCRdb re-called the RT-PCR reads with MiXCR, one entry per CDR3 protein. In the table there are about 680,000 distinct CDR3 sequences, 14% of which are singletons. The sample was memory CD4+ T cells from blood. The receptors here all came from a female donor in good health, serving as a healthy control. Each CDR3 is given with its conserved first and last residue. D genes are given only for firm matches. For some rows the clone size is stated as once, few or many, or as a class when expanded; others skip it.

j_call v_call d_call cdr3_length clone_size cdr3_aa cdr3_nt
TRBJ1-2 TRBV6-5 - 14 many CASSYLGLGDGYTF TGTGCCAGCAGTTACTTGGGCCTTGGGGATGGCTACACCTTC
TRBJ2-5 TRBV7-8 TRBD2 16 - CASSLTGTSGGKTQYF TGTGCCAGCAGCTTAACCGGGACTAGCGGGGGTAAGACCCAGTACTTC
TRBJ1-4 TRBV20-1 - 12 - CSTAERDEKLFF TGCAGTACGGCGGAACGTGATGAAAAACTGTTTTTT
TRBJ2-4 TRBV5-1 TRBD1 12 - CASSLGQGTQYF TGCGCCAGCAGCTTGGGACAGGGTACTCAGTACTTC
TRBJ1-3 TRBV5-6 - 15 many CASSLGRAPGNTIYF TGTGCCAGCAGCTTGGGGAGGGCCCCTGGAAACACCATATATTTT
TRBJ2-5 TRBV20-1 TRBD1 13 many CSHLDRAGETQYF TGCAGCCACCTTGACAGGGCTGGGGAGACCCAGTACTTC
TRBJ1-2 TRBV7-9 TRBD1 17 - CASSSQGGTGANYGYTF TGTGCCAGCAGCTCCCAGGGAGGGACAGGAGCTAACTATGGCTACACCTTC
TRBJ2-5 TRBV6-2/TRBV6-3 TRBD1 15 - CASTKHEQGQETQYF TGTGCCAGCACTAAACACGAACAGGGGCAAGAGACCCAGTACTTC
TRBJ2-3 TRBV6-1 - 15 few CASSVWTDRTDTQYF TGTGCCAGCAGTGTCTGGACAGACCGCACAGATACGCAGTATTTT
TRBJ1-4 TRBV29-1 TRBD1 13 many CSVAQGAKEKLFF TGCAGCGTCGCACAGGGGGCAAAAGAAAAACTGTTTTTT
TRBJ2-3 TRBV5-1 - 14 few CASSLARGMDTQYF TGCGCCAGCAGCTTGGCCCGAGGGATGGATACGCAGTATTTT
TRBJ2-5 TRBV20-1 - 11 - CSAMAQETQYF TGCAGTGCCATGGCGCAAGAGACCCAGTACTTC
TRBJ2-2 TRBV12-3/TRBV12-4 - 16 few CASSPGPRLATGELFF TGTGCCAGCAGCCCGGGACCTCGTTTAGCTACCGGGGAGCTGTTTTTT
TRBJ2-7 TRBV7-8 - 15 few CASSSPTQGRYEQYF TGTGCCAGCAGCTCTCCGACCCAGGGAAGATACGAGCAGTACTTC